This T cell receptor (beta chain) was profiled in a study of control samples from healthy donors and cancer patients. Only in-frame clones appear in the TCRdb table, and some are missing; sequencing was by immunoSEQ multiplex PCR. Of some 120,000 clones listed, 70% to 90% are singletons. Sequencing was carried out using blood. This sequence was found in a man in his fifties or sixties in good health.

CDR3 in amino acids: CASSLGLSSTDTQYF. Written as DNA, the CDR3 is TGTGCCAGCAGCTTAGGGCTGTCTAGCACAGATACGCAGTATTTT. The V and J genes are TRBV7-7 and TRBJ2-3; D gene ambiguous. Between the trimmed V and J ends, which lost 1 base and 0 bases, there was a span of 8 bases. The CDR3 extends over 15 amino acids. Germline CDR1 and CDR2: SSHAT and FNYEAQ (reference sequence).